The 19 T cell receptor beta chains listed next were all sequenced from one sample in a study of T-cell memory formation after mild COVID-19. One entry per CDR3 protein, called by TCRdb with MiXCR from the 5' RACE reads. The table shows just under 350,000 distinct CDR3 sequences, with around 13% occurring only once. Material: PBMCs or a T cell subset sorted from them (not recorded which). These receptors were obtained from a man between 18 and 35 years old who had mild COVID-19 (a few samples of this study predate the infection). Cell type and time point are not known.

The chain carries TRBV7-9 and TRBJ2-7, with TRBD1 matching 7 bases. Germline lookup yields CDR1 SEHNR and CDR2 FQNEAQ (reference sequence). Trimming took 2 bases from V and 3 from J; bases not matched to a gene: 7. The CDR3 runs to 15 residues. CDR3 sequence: CASSLPDREGYEQYF. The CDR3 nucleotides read TGTGCCAGCAGCTTACCAGACAGGGAAGGCTACGAGCAGTACTTC.

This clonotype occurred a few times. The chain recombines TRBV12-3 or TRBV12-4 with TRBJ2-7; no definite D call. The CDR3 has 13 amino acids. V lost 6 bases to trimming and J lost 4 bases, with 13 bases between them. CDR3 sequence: CASSPFVDYEQYF. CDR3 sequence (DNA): TGTGCCAGCAGCCCGTTTGTTGATTACGAGCAGTACTTC.

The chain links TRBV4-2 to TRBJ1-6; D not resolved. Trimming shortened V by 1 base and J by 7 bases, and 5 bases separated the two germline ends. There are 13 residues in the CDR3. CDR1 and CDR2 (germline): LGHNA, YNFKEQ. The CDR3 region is CASSQGMNSPLHF. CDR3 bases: TGTGCCAGCAGCCAAGGGATGAATTCACCCCTCCACTTT.

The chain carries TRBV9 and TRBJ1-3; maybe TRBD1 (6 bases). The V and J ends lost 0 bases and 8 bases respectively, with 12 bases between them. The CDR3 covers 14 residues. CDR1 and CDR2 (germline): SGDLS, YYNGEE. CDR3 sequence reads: CASSVGQVLDTIYF. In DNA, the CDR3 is TGTGCCAGCAGCGTAGGACAGGTCCTGGACACCATATATTTT.

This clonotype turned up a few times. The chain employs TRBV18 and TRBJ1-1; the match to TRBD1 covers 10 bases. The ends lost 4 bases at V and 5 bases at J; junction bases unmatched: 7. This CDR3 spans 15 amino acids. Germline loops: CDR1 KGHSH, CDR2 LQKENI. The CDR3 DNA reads TGTGCCAGCTCACTTCGGACAGGGGGTTGGACTGAAGCTTTCTTT. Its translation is CASSLRTGGWTEAFF.

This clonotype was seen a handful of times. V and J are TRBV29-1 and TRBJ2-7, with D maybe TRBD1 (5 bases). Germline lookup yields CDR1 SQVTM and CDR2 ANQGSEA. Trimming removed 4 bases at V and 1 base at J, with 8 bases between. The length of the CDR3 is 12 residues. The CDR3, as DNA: TGCAGCGTTGTAGACAGATCCTACGAGCAGTACTTC. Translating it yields CSVVDRSYEQYF.

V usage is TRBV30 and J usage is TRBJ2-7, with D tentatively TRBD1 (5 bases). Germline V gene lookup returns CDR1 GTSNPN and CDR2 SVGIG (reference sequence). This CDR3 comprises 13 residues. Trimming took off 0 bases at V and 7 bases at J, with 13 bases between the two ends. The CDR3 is CAWSVGAGLEQYF. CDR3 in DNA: TGTGCCTGGAGTGTAGGGGCAGGGTTAGAGCAGTACTTC.

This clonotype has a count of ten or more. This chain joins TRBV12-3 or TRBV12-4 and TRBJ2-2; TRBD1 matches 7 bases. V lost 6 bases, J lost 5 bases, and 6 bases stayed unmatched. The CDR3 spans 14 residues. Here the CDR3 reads CASSWTGRTGELFF. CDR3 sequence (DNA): TGTGCCAGCAGCTGGACAGGACGGACCGGGGAGCTGTTTTTT.

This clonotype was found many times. The CDR3 nucleotides are TGTGCCAGCAGCTTACAGTATTCGGTCAGCGCCCTCCACTTT. Translation: CASSLQYSVSALHF. V gene TRBV27 combines with J gene TRBJ1-6; the D is unclear. The germline V gene encodes CDR1 MNHEY and CDR2 SMNVEV (reference sequence). The germline V and J ends were trimmed by 6 bases and 14 bases, with 20 bases remaining between them. The CDR3 extends over 14 amino acids.

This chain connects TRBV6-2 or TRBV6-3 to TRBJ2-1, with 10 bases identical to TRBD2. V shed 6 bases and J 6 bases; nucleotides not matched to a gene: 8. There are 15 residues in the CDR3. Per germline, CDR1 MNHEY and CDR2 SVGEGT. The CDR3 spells CASSPSGGLVNEQFF. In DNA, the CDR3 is TGTGCCAGCAGCCCTAGCGGGGGACTGGTCAATGAGCAGTTCTTC.

The CDR3 DNA follows: TGTGCCACCAGTGATGGACATCGGGGGGCCGATACGCAGTATTTT. Its translation is CATSDGHRGADTQYF. V and J are TRBV24-1 and TRBJ2-3; D might be TRBD2 (7 bases). Germline assignment: CDR1 KGHDR and CDR2 SFDVKD. The CDR3 is 15 residues long. Trimming stripped 3 bases from V and 6 bases from J, with 15 bases between.

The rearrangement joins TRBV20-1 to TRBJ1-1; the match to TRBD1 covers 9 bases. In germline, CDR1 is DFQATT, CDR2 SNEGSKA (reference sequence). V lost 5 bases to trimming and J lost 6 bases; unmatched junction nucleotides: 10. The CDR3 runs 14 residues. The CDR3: CSAFGQGILAEAFF. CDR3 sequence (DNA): TGCAGTGCTTTCGGACAGGGGATCCTTGCTGAAGCTTTCTTT.

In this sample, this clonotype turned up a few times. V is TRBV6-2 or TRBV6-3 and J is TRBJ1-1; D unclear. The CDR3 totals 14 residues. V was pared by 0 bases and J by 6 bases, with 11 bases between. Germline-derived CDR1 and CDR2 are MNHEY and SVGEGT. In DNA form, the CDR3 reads TGTGCCAGCAGTTACTCGTGGGGAACATCTGAAGCTTTCTTT. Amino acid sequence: CASSYSWGTSEAFF.

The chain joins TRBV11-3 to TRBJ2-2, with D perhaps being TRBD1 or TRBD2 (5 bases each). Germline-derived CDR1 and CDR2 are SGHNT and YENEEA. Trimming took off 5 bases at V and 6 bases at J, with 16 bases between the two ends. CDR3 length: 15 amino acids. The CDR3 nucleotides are TGTGCCAGCAGCGACCCCGGGATGGGGCCCGGGGAGCTGTTTTTT. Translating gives CASSDPGMGPGELFF.

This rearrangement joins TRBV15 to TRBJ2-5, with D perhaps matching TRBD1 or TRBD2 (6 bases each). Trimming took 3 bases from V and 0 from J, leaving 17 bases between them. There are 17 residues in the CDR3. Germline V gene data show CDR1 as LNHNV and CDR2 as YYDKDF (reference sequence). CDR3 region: CATSRFRGRTYQETQYF. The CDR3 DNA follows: TGTGCCACCAGCAGGTTCCGGGGGCGAACGTACCAAGAGACCCAGTACTTC.

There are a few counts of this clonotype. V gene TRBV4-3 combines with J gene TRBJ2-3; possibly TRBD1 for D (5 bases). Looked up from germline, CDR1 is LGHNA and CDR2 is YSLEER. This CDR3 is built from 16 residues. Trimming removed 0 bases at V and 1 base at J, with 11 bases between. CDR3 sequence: CASSQDGWGGTDTQYF. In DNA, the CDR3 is TGCGCCAGCAGCCAAGATGGGTGGGGCGGCACAGATACGCAGTATTTT.

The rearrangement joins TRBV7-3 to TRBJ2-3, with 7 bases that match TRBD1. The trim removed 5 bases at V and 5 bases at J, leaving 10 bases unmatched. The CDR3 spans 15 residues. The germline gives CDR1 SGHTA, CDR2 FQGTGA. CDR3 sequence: CASSPGQSARDTQYF. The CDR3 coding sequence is TGTGCCAGCAGCCCGGGACAGTCGGCGCGAGATACGCAGTATTTT.

This CDR3 reads CASSGQVLGPQHF. The CDR3 DNA reads TGTGCCAGCAGCGGACAGGTCTTAGGGCCCCAGCATTTT. The J gene is TRBJ1-5, the V gene TRBV7-9, with 7 positions matching TRBD1. CDR3 length equals 13 residues. The V segment lost 5 bases and the J segment 9 bases; nucleotides outside the gene matches: 7. In germline, CDR1 is SEHNR, CDR2 FQNEAQ (reference sequence).

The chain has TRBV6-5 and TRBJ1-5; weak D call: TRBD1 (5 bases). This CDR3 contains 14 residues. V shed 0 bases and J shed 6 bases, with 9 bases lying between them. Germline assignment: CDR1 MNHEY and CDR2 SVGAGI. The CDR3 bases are TGTGCCAGCAGTTACTCGTCGGGGACTCAGCCCCAGCATTTT. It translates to CASSYSSGTQPQHF.